These 17 T cell receptor beta chains share one sample of origin, sequenced in a study of shared clonotypes between healthy human individuals. Generated by immunoSEQ multiplex PCR, the TCRdb table keeps only in-frame clones and is missing some. The repertoire holds fewer than 3 million clones, with 85% to 95% as singletons. Material: naive CD4+ T cells from PBMCs. The subset here: CD45RA+ positively selected. These receptors came from a man between 18 and 35 years old in good health. Some clones in this sample may be carry-over from other donors' samples.

This clone has a single count. The rearrangement uses TRBV7-2 and TRBJ2-1; D remains unclear. The length of the CDR3 is 15 residues. The V end lost 5 bases, the J end lost 5 bases, and 16 bases lay between the germline ends. CDR1 and CDR2 from the germline V gene are SGHTA and FQGNSA. This CDR3 reads CASSVSWSVNNEQFF. In DNA form, the CDR3 reads TGTGCCAGCAGCGTAAGTTGGAGCGTAAACAATGAGCAGTTCTTC. Looking up the rest from reference TRBV7-2 and TRBJ2-1 gives the full variable domain: GAGVSQSPSNKVTEKGKDVELRCDPISGHTALYWYRQSLGQGLEFLIYFQGNSAPDKSGLPSDRFSAERTGGSVSTLTIQRTQQEDSAVYLCASSVSWSVNNEQFFGPGTRLTVL.

The CDR3 is CSVEGPRGTDTQYF. The CDR3 nucleotides are TGCAGCGTTGAGGGTCCCCGGGGCACAGATACGCAGTATTTT. The chain employs TRBV29-1 and TRBJ2-3; D call uncertain. This CDR3 contains 14 residues. From germline, CDR1 is SQVTM and CDR2 ANQGSEA. V gave up 3 bases and J gave up 1 base, with 11 bases separating them.

The chain links TRBV5-1 to TRBJ2-3; TRBD2 aligns across 10 bases. With V trimmed by 2 bases and J by 2 bases, 5 bases remained unmatched. This CDR3 has 16 residues. The germline V gene encodes CDR1 SGHRS and CDR2 YFSETQ. The CDR3 region is CASSLLAGTNTDTQYF. The CDR3 DNA is TGCGCCAGCAGCTTACTAGCGGGGACAAACACAGATACGCAGTATTTT.

The chain joins TRBV7-6 to TRBJ1-3, with 9 positions matching TRBD1. The CDR3 loop spans 15 amino acids. Germline-derived CDR1 and CDR2 are SGHVS and FNYEAQ. The V segment lost 3 bases and the J segment 4 bases; nucleotides outside the gene matches: 4. The CDR3 DNA is TGTGCCAGCAGCTTTGGACAGGGGATGGGAAACACCATATATTTT. Encoded protein: CASSFGQGMGNTIYF.

This chain joins TRBV7-6 and TRBJ2-5, with D hard to call. The germline V gene has CDR1 SGHVS and CDR2 FNYEAQ. V was cut by 6 bases and J by 0 bases, with 8 bases left in between. The CDR3 covers 13 residues. The CDR3 nucleotides read TGTGCCAGCAGTCAACAGTACCAAGAGACCCAGTACTTC. This gives the protein CASSQQYQETQYF.

The chain carries TRBV28 and TRBJ1-2; possibly TRBD1 for D (6 bases). Germline V gene data show CDR1 as MDHEN and CDR2 as SYDVKM. Trimming pared 6 bases from V and 1 base from J, leaving 24 bases between. The CDR3 spans 18 residues. CDR3 region: CASRGTTGTENFNYGYTF. The CDR3 DNA sequence: TGTGCCAGCAGGGGGACAACCGGGACGGAGAACTTTAACTATGGCTACACCTTC.

The chain joins TRBV5-1 to TRBJ2-5, with TRBD1 as a possible D gene (6 bases). The CDR3 has 14 amino acids. Deletions cut 0 bases from V and 4 bases from J, with 10 bases between. Germline assignment: CDR1 SGHRS and CDR2 YFSETQ. The CDR3 region has the DNA TGCGCCAGCAGCTTGGGACAGGACCGAGAGACCCAGTACTTC. Protein sequence: CASSLGQDRETQYF.

V and J are TRBV28 and TRBJ1-2; 9 bases match TRBD1. The length of the CDR3 is 14 residues. The germline V gene encodes CDR1 MDHEN and CDR2 SYDVKM. Trimming removed 2 bases from V and 8 bases from J; junction bases left unmatched: 6. CDR3 nucleotide sequence: TGTGCCAGCAGTTTAGGGACAGGGTCGTTGGGCTACACCTTC. Amino acid sequence: CASSLGTGSLGYTF.

The V call is TRBV29-1, the J call TRBJ2-7, with 8 bases that match TRBD2. Germline CDR1 reads SQVTM; CDR2 reads ANQGSEA. CDR3 length: 17 residues. Unmatched junction bases numbered 17, after V lost 1 base and J lost 6 bases. The CDR3 reads CSVEVASGRPSSGEQYF. The CDR3, as DNA: TGCAGCGTTGAAGTGGCCAGCGGGAGACCCTCCAGCGGCGAGCAGTACTTC.

CDR3 DNA sequence: TGTGCCAGTAGTATCCTAGGGACCAGGGATCAGCCCCAGCATTTT. Amino acids: CASSILGTRDQPQHF. The chain has TRBV19 and TRBJ1-5, with a possible D match to TRBD1 (5 bases). Per the germline V gene, CDR1 is LNHDA and CDR2 is SQIVND (reference sequence). The CDR3 runs to 15 residues. Trimming took 3 bases from V and 5 from J, leaving 14 bases between them.

A remark on this clone: The sample carries other DNA sequences with the same CDR3. J is TRBJ2-1 and V is TRBV4-3, with D unresolved. Trimming pared 0 bases from V and 3 bases from J, leaving 6 bases between. Germline CDR1 reads LGHNA; CDR2 reads YSLEER. This CDR3 has 14 amino acids. This CDR3 reads CASSQERRYNEQFF. The CDR3 DNA is TGCGCCAGCAGCCAAGAGCGGCGCTACAATGAGCAGTTCTTC.

V is TRBV5-1 and J is TRBJ2-3; 10 nucleotides agree with TRBD2. V lost 3 bases, J lost 5 bases, and 12 bases stayed unmatched. The CDR3 is 17 amino acids. Germline V gives CDR1 SGHRS, CDR2 YFSETQ. CDR3 sequence (DNA): TGCGCCAGCAGCTCCCGCGCGCTAGCGGGAGTGGTAGATACGCAGTATTTT. This gives the protein CASSSRALAGVVDTQYF.

V gene TRBV30 combines with J gene TRBJ2-3; 7 bases line up with TRBD2. V trimming: 0 bases; J trimming: 2 bases; junction bases outside the gene matches: 11. Germline CDR1 GTSNPN, CDR2 SVGIG (reference sequence). The CDR3 consists of 17 residues. In DNA form, the CDR3 reads TGTGCCTGGAGTGTACAGTGGCTAGCGGCAAACACAGATACGCAGTATTTT. Translating gives CAWSVQWLAANTDTQYF. Filled out from reference TRBV30 and TRBJ2-3, the complete variable domain reads SQTIHQWPATLVQPVGSPLSLECTVEGTSNPNLYWYRQAAGRGLQLLFYSVGIGQISSEVPQNLSASRPQDRQFILSSKKLLLSDSGFYLCAWSVQWLAANTDTQYFGPGTRLTVL.

The CDR3 reads CASSLGLAQRPFF. The DNA for the CDR3 is TGTGCCAGCAGCTTAGGATTGGCGCAACGGCCGTTCTTC. This chain uses TRBV11-2 with TRBJ2-1; D gene uncertain. The CDR3 covers 13 residues. Trimming left V 1 base short and J 15 bases short, with 16 bases between. Germline V gives CDR1 SGHAT, CDR2 FQNNGV.

The rearrangement joins TRBV27 to TRBJ1-5; D is undetermined. The CDR3 loop spans 13 amino acids. The V end lost 5 bases, the J end lost 5 bases, and 10 bases lay between the germline ends. Germline V gene data show CDR1 as MNHEY and CDR2 as SMNVEV (reference sequence). CDR3 bases: TGTGCCAGCAGTGTTAGATGGGATCAGCCCCAGCATTTT. Residues: CASSVRWDQPQHF.

This clone was observed a single time. The rearrangement links TRBV25-1 to TRBJ2-7; 8 positions agree with TRBD1. Losses at the gene ends were 3 bases for V and 6 bases for J; bases not matched to a gene: 7. Germline loops: CDR1 MGHDK, CDR2 SYGVNS. The CDR3 runs to 14 residues. The DNA of the CDR3 is TGTGCCAGCAGTGAGACAGGGGCGGTGTCCGAGCAGTACTTC. This codes for CASSETGAVSEQYF.

The chain uses TRBV19 and TRBJ2-1, with 14 bases identical to TRBD2. Germline V gene sequence: CDR1 LNHDA, CDR2 SQIVND (reference sequence). The CDR3 has 13 amino acids. Trimming at V came to 5 bases and at J to 15 bases, leaving 6 bases not matched to a gene. DNA of the CDR3: TGTGCCAGTAGTCGACTAGCGGGAGGGCCGCCGTTCTTC. Translating gives CASSRLAGGPPFF.